A single sample is the source of the 26 T cell receptor beta chains below, sequenced in a study of blood T cell repertoires in COVID-19. Clones were sequenced by immunoSEQ multiplex PCR, and TCRdb holds only the in-frame ones, with some missing. The profile shows roughly 500,000 clones, 70% to 90% of them singletons. Sequencing was done on a sample of peripheral blood. The receptor set was obtained from a human donor in a cohort sampled during active COVID-19.

This chain uses TRBV28 with TRBJ1-5; possible D gene TRBD1, 5 bases. In germline, CDR1 is MDHEN, CDR2 SYDVKM. Trimming removed 2 bases at V and 5 bases at J, with 22 bases between. The CDR3 extends over 18 amino acids. The CDR3 DNA follows: TGTGCCAGCAGTTTAGGAGGGTTTTCCTTTGGAGGGGATCAGCCCCAGCATTTT. Translation gives CASSLGGFSFGGDQPQHF.

The rearrangement joins TRBV5-4 to TRBJ2-7, with 7 bases fitting TRBD2. The CDR3 covers 15 residues. The germline CDR1 and CDR2 sequences are SGHNT and YYREEE (reference sequence). With 0 bases clipped from V and 1 base from J, the junction kept 4 bases outside the gene matches. In nucleotides, the CDR3 is TGTGCCAGCAGCTTGGCCCAGCGGGGATCCTACGAGCAGTACTTC. Amino acids: CASSLAQRGSYEQYF.

The V gene is TRBV7-3, the J gene TRBJ2-3, with D perhaps matching TRBD1 (6 bases). V was pared by 5 bases and J by 4 bases, with 25 bases between. The germline CDR1 and CDR2 sequences are SGHTA and FQGTGA. The CDR3 has 18 residues. This CDR3 is CASSRQSPRGYTPDTQYF. The CDR3 DNA reads as TGTGCCAGCAGCCGTCAGAGTCCCAGGGGTTATACTCCAGATACGCAGTATTTT.

The V gene is TRBV27, the J gene TRBJ2-7; 11 positions match TRBD2. CDR3 length equals 15 residues. CDR1 MNHEY and CDR2 SMNVEV come from the germline V gene (reference sequence). Trimming took 6 bases from V and 6 from J; bases not matched to a gene: 10. CDR3 coding DNA: TGTGCCAGCAGGGTAGCGGGAGGGCCCGTCGGCGAGCAGTACTTC. It specifies CASRVAGGPVGEQYF.

The chain has TRBV18 and TRBJ1-1; the D is unclear. The CDR3 spans 13 residues. In germline, CDR1 is KGHSH, CDR2 LQKENI. V dropped 8 bases and J dropped 0 bases, with 10 bases sitting between them. CDR3 loop: CASREGMNTEAFF. In DNA form, the CDR3 reads TGTGCCAGCCGTGAGGGCATGAACACTGAAGCTTTCTTT.

The chain has TRBV19 and TRBJ1-1; D may be TRBD1 (6 bases). The CDR3 is made up of 14 amino acids. The germline V gene encodes CDR1 LNHDA and CDR2 SQIVND (reference sequence). With 11 bases removed from V and 4 bases from J, the gap between germline ends came to 20 bases. CDR3 DNA sequence: TGTGCCCACCGAATTCAGGGGAAAGGCACTGAAGCTTTCTTT. Residues: CAHRIQGKGTEAFF.

The chain couples TRBV3-1 (or the pseudogene TRBV3-2) to TRBJ2-7, with D perhaps matching TRBD2 (6 bases). Germline V lookup: CDR1 LGHDT, CDR2 YNNKEL (reference sequence). V dropped 11 bases and J dropped 0 bases, with 14 bases sitting between them. CDR3 length equals 13 residues. In nucleotides, the CDR3 is TGTGCCCCTACCTCCGGGGGCTCCTACGAGCAGTACTTC. Residues: CAPTSGGSYEQYF.

The genes are TRBV3-1 (or the pseudogene TRBV3-2) and TRBJ1-2, with 7 bases that match TRBD1. This CDR3 is built from 13 residues. Losses at the gene ends were 2 bases for V and 6 bases for J; bases not matched to a gene: 3. CDR1 is LGHDT, CDR2 YNNKEL, per germline (reference sequence). The CDR3 sequence is CASSQRQGDGYTF. CDR3 in DNA: TGTGCCAGCAGCCAAAGACAGGGAGATGGCTACACCTTC.

The chain has TRBV29-1 and TRBJ2-5; 11 positions agree with TRBD1. Germline V gives CDR1 SQVTM, CDR2 ANQGSEA. V was pared by 7 bases and J by 5 bases, with 3 bases of the junction left unmatched. There are 12 residues in the CDR3. DNA for the CDR3: TGCAGCGGGGGACAGGGGGAGGAGACCCAGTACTTC. Its translation: CSGGQGEETQYF.

V gene TRBV3-1 (or the pseudogene TRBV3-2) combines with J gene TRBJ1-1; tentatively, D is TRBD1 (5 bases). The germline V and J ends were trimmed by 4 bases and 10 bases, with 16 bases remaining between them. Germline V lookup: CDR1 LGHDT, CDR2 YNNKEL (reference sequence). The CDR3 sequence is 13 residues long. DNA for the CDR3: TGTGCCAGCAGCCTGTTTCCAGCGGGGGGAGCTTTCTTT. This codes for CASSLFPAGGAFF.

This clone showed up just once. The rearrangement links TRBV4-1 to TRBJ2-5; D might be TRBD1 (5 bases). V lost 0 bases and J 2 bases, leaving 19 bases between the germline ends. The CDR3 loop spans 18 amino acids. Per germline, CDR1 MGHRA and CDR2 YSYEKL. DNA for the CDR3: TGCGCCAGCAGCCAAGATTGGGCAGGGCGGAGTTTACAAGAGACCCAGTACTTC. As protein: CASSQDWAGRSLQETQYF.

This chain connects TRBV11-3 to TRBJ2-3; D remains unclear. Trimming removed 4 bases from V and 0 bases from J, with 8 bases in between. This CDR3 is built from 14 residues. CDR1 is SGHNT, CDR2 YENEEA, per germline. The CDR3 nucleotides are TGTGCCAGCAGCTCGACTTCTAGCACAGATACGCAGTATTTT. Translation: CASSSTSSTDTQYF. The full variable domain, completed using reference TRBV11-3 and TRBJ2-3, is EAGVVQSPRYKIIEKKQPVAFWCNPISGHNTLYWYLQNLGQGPELLIRYENEEAVDDSQLPKDRFSAERLKGVDSTLKIQPAELGDSAVYLCASSSTSSTDTQYFGPGTRLTVL.

DNA of the CDR3: TGTGCCAGCAGAACACCCTCTGGAAACACCATATATTTT. It encodes CASRTPSGNTIYF. V gene TRBV3-1 (or the pseudogene TRBV3-2) combines with J gene TRBJ1-3; D is unresolved. The CDR3 extends over 13 amino acids. Per the germline V gene, CDR1 is LGHDT and CDR2 is YNNKEL (reference sequence). Trimming pared 6 bases from V and 0 bases from J, leaving 6 bases between.

In its sample, this clone was seen a few times. The gene calls are TRBV14 and TRBJ1-1; D is ambiguous. The CDR3 is 12 residues long. V was trimmed by 8 bases and J by 4 bases, leaving 11 bases between them. Looked up from germline, CDR1 is SGHDN and CDR2 is FVKESK. The CDR3 loop is CASLGIFTEAFF. In nucleotides, the CDR3 is TGTGCCAGCTTGGGCATTTTCACTGAAGCTTTCTTT. The entire variable domain, with the rest obtained from reference TRBV14 and TRBJ1-1, is as follows: EAGVTQFPSHSVIEKGQTVTLRCDPISGHDNLYWYRRVMGKEIKFLLHFVKESKQDESGMPNNRFLAERTGGTYSTLKVQPAELEDSGVYFCASLGIFTEAFFGQGTRLTVV.

The chain joins TRBV18 to TRBJ2-1; TRBD2 agrees at 7 bases. The trim removed 6 bases at V and 8 bases at J, leaving 1 base unmatched. Germline V gives CDR1 KGHSH, CDR2 LQKENI. CDR3 size: 11 residues. The CDR3 DNA sequence: TGTGCCAGCTCCCGGGGGGATGAGCAGTTCTTC. It codes for CASSRGDEQFF.

The chain employs TRBV30 and TRBJ2-1; TRBD2 matches at 9 bases. The CDR3 runs to 14 residues. The germline gives CDR1 GTSNPN, CDR2 SVGIG (reference sequence). The V and J ends lost 5 bases and 5 bases, in that order; junction bases with no gene match: 7. The DNA for the CDR3 is TGTGCCTGGCGCTTTCTAGCGGGAAACAATGAGCAGTTCTTC. This sequence encodes CAWRFLAGNNEQFF. Variable domain in full (rest from reference TRBV30 and TRBJ2-1): SQTIHQWPATLVQPVGSPLSLECTVEGTSNPNLYWYRQAAGRGLQLLFYSVGIGQISSEVPQNLSASRPQDRQFILSSKKLLLSDSGFYLCAWRFLAGNNEQFFGPGTRLTVL.

The V and J genes are TRBV2 and TRBJ2-2, with a possible D match to TRBD1 (5 bases). The ends were cut back, 5 bases at V and 1 base at J, with 11 bases in the middle. Germline values: CDR1 SNHLY, CDR2 FYNNEI. CDR3 length equals 15 residues. The CDR3 region is CASSRIQGNTGELFF. Here the CDR3 DNA reads TGTGCCAGCAGTCGAATTCAGGGGAACACCGGGGAGCTGTTTTTT.

The rearrangement joins TRBV3-1 (or the pseudogene TRBV3-2) to TRBJ1-1, with D perhaps matching TRBD1 (6 bases). This CDR3 spans 16 amino acids. V was pared by 4 bases and J by 5 bases, with 20 bases between. The germline CDR1 and CDR2 sequences are LGHDT and YNNKEL (reference sequence). As DNA, the CDR3 is TGTGCCAGCAGCCTCGGTACGGACCGAGGGGGAACTGAAGCTTTCTTT. Protein: CASSLGTDRGGTEAFF.

The rearrangement links TRBV11-2 to TRBJ2-7, with 10 bases aligning to TRBD1. V was pared by 6 bases and J by 4 bases, with 9 bases of the junction left unmatched. There are 15 residues in the CDR3. Germline values: CDR1 SGHAT, CDR2 FQNNGV. In nucleotides, the CDR3 is TGTGCCAGCAGTTATCCCGGGACAGGGGTATACGAGCAGTACTTC. It specifies CASSYPGTGVYEQYF.

The chain employs TRBV9 and TRBJ2-1, with D hard to call. The germline V and J ends were trimmed by 0 bases and 6 bases, with 22 bases remaining between them. This CDR3 comprises 18 residues. Germline CDR1 SGDLS, CDR2 YYNGEE. The DNA for the CDR3 is TGTGCCAGCAGCGTAGAGCCTCTGGGCCCGCCTGGTAGCAATGAGCAGTTCTTC. Translation: CASSVEPLGPPGSNEQFF.

The chain links TRBV7-8 to TRBJ1-5; possible D gene TRBD1, 6 bases. This CDR3 spans 15 amino acids. The ends were cut back, 4 bases at V and 4 bases at J, with 14 bases in the middle. Germline values: CDR1 SGHVS, CDR2 FQNEAQ. The CDR3 DNA is TGTGCCAGCAGCTCCAGACCAGGGGAGAATCAGCCCCAGCATTTT. Translation: CASSSRPGENQPQHF.

This chain connects TRBV3-1 (or the pseudogene TRBV3-2) to TRBJ2-7; no reliable D call. The V end was cut by 0 bases, the J end by 1 base, with 7 bases between. CDR1 is LGHDT, CDR2 YNNKEL, per germline (reference sequence). This CDR3 is 14 amino acids long. The CDR3 region has the DNA TGTGCCAGCAGCCAAGATTCACAGTCCTACGAGCAGTACTTC. It is translated as CASSQDSQSYEQYF.

The chain carries TRBV6-6 and TRBJ1-4; 10 bases are shared with TRBD1. V was pared by 5 bases and J by 5 bases, with 8 bases of the junction left unmatched. The germline gives CDR1 MNHNY, CDR2 SVGAGI (reference sequence). The CDR3 runs 16 residues. The CDR3 DNA is TGTGCCAGCAGTCGAAACCCGGGACAGGGGAATGAAAAACTGTTTTTT. Protein: CASSRNPGQGNEKLFF.

A few counts support this clone. The chain has TRBV11-1 and TRBJ1-1; possible D gene TRBD1, 6 bases. Germline loops: CDR1 SGHAT, CDR2 FQDESV (reference sequence). The V and J ends lost 5 bases and 1 base respectively, with 11 bases between them. This CDR3 has 14 residues. DNA for the CDR3: TGTGCCAGCAGCCGTCAACAGGGGAACACTGAAGCTTTCTTT. Residues: CASSRQQGNTEAFF.

The chain has TRBV19 and TRBJ1-5; 7 nucleotides agree with TRBD1. Losses at the gene ends were 4 bases for V and 7 bases for J; bases not matched to a gene: 7. The CDR3 is 14 residues long. Germline V CDR1 and CDR2: LNHDA, SQIVND (reference sequence). CDR3 amino acids: CASSTTGINQPQHF. The CDR3 DNA is TGTGCCAGTAGTACGACAGGGATCAACCAGCCCCAGCATTTT.

This clone was found a few times. J is TRBJ2-1 and V is TRBV5-1; D not certain. Trimming took off 5 bases at V and 4 bases at J, with 7 bases between the two ends. The germline V gene encodes CDR1 SGHRS and CDR2 YFSETQ. This CDR3 has 12 amino acids. CDR3 sequence reads: CASSFNYNEQFF. CDR3 nucleotide sequence: TGCGCCAGCAGTTTTAATTACAATGAGCAGTTCTTC.